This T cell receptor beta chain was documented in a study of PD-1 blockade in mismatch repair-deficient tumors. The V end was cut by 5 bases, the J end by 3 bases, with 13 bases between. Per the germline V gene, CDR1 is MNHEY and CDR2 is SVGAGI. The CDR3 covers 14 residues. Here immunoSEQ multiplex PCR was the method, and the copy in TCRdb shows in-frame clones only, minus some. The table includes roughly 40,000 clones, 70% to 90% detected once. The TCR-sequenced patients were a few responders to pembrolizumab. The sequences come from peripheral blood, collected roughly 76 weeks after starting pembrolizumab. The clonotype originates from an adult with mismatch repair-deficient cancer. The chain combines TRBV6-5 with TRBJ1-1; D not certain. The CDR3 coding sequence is TGTGCCAGCAGTAATAGTATGTCTGACACTGAAGCTTTCTTT. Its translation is CASSNSMSDTEAFF.